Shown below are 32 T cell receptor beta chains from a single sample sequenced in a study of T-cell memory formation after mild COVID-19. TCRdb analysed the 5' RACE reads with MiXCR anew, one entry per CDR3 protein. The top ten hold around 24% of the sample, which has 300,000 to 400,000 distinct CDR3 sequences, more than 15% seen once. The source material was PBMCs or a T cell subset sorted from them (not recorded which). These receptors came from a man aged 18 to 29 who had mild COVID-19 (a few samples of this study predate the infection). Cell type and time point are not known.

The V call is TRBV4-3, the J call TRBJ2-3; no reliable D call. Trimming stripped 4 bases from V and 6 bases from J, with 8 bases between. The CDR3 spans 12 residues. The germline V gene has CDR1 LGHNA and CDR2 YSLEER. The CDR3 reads CASSRGMDTQYF. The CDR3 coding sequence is TGCGCCAGCAGCCGTGGCATGGATACGCAGTATTTT.

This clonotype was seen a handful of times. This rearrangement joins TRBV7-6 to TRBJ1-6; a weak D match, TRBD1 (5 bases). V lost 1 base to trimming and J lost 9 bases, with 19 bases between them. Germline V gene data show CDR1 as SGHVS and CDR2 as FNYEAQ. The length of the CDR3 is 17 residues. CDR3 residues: CASSLGGTGRIFSPLHF. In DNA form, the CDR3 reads TGTGCCAGCAGCTTAGGGGGAACGGGGCGCATATTTTCACCCCTCCACTTT.

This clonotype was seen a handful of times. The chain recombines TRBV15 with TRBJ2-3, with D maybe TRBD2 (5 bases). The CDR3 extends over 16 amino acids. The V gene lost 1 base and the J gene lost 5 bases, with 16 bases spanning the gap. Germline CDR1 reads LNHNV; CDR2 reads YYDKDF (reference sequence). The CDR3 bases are TGTGCCACCAGCAGAGGAGGTGTTGGAGGCCAAGATACGCAGTATTTT. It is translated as CATSRGGVGGQDTQYF.

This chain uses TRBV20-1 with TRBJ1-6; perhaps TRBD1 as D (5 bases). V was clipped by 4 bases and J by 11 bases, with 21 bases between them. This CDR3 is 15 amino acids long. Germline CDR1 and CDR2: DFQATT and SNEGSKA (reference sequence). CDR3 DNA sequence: TGCAGTGCTAAGTCGGGGCTCGGGATCTCGGCACCCCTCCACTTT. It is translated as CSAKSGLGISAPLHF.

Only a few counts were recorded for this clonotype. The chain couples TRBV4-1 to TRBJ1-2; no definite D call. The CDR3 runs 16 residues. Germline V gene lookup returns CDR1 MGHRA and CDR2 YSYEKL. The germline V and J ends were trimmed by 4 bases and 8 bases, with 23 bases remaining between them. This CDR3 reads CASSPDRGVYGEGYTF. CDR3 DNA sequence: TGCGCCAGCAGCCCGGACCGTGGCGTTTACGGGGAAGGCTACACCTTC.

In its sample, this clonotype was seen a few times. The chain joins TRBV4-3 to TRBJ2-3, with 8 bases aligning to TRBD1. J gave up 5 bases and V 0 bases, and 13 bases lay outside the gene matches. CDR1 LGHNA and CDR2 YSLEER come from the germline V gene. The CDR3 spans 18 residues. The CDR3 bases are TGCGCCAGCAGCCAAGATTCGGTTGGCAGGGGGCATAGAGATACGCAGTATTTT. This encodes CASSQDSVGRGHRDTQYF.

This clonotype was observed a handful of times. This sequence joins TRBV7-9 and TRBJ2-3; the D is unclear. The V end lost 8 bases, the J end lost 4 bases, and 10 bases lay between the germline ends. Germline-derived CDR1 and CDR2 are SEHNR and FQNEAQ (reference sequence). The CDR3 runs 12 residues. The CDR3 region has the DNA TGTGCCAGCCAGTTTCCCCCAGATACGCAGTATTTT. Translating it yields CASQFPPDTQYF. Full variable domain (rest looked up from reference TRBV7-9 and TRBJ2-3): DTGVSQNPRHKITKRGQNVTFRCDPISEHNRLYWYRQTLGQGPEFLTYFQNEAQLEKSRLLSDRFSAERPKGSFSTLEIQRTEQGDSAMYLCASQFPPDTQYFGPGTRLTVL.

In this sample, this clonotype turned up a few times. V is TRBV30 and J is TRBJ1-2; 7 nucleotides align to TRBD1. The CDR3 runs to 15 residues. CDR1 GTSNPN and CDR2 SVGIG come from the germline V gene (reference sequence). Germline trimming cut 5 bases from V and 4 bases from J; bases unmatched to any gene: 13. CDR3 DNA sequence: TGTGCCTGGGACCGGGGACAGCGAAAGCCCTATGGCTACACCTTC. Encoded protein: CAWDRGQRKPYGYTF.

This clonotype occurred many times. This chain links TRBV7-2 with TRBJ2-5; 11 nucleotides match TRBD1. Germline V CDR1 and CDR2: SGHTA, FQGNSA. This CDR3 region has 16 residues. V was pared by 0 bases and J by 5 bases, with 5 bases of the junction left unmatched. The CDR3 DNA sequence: TGTGCCAGCAGCTTAGCGTGGACAGGGGGCTTGGAGACCCAGTACTTC. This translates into CASSLAWTGGLETQYF.

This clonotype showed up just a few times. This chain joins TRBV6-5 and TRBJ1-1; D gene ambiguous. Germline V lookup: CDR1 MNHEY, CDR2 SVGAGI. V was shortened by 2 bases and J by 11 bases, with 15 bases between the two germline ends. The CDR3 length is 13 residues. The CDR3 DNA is TGTGCCAGCAGTTACAGTCCGGGGTGGGTGGCTTTCTTT. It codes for CASSYSPGWVAFF.

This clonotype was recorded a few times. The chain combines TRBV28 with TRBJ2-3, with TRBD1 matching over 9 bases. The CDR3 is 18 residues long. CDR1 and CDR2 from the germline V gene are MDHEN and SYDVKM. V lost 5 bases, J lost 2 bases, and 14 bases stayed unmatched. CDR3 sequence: CASSPGQGKVVYTDTQYF. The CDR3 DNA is TGTGCCAGCAGTCCGGGACAGGGAAAAGTAGTATACACAGATACGCAGTATTTT.

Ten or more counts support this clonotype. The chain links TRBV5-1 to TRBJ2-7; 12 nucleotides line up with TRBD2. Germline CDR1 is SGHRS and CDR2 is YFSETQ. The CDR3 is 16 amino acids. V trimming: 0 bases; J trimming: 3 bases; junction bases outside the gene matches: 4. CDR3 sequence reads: CASSLGTSGNLYEQYF. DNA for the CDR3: TGCGCCAGCAGCTTGGGGACTAGCGGGAATCTCTACGAGCAGTACTTC.

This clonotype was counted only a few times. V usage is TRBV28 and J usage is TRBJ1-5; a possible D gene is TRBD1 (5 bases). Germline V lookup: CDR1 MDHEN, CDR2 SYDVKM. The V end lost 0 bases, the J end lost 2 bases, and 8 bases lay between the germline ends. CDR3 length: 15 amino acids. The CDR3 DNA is TGTGCCAGCAGTTTATGGATGGGGGGCAATCAGCCCCAGCATTTT. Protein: CASSLWMGGNQPQHF.

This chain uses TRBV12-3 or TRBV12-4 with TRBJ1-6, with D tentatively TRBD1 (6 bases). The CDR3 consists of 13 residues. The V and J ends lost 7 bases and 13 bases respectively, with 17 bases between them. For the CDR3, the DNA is TGTGCCAGCACTAGAGAGGGGGGAATGCCCCTCCACTTT. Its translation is CASTREGGMPLHF.

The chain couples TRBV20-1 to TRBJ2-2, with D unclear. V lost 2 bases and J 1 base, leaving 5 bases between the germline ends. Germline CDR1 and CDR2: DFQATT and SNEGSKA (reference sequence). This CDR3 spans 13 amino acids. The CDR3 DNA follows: TGCAGTGCTAGACTGGGGAACACCGGGGAGCTGTTTTTT. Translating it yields CSARLGNTGELFF.

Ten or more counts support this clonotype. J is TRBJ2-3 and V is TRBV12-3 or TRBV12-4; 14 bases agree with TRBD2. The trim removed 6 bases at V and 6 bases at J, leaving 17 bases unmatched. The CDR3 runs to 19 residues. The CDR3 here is CASRTDYVGLAGASDTQYF. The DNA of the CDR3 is TGTGCCAGCAGGACCGATTACGTGGGACTAGCGGGGGCTTCGGATACGCAGTATTTT.

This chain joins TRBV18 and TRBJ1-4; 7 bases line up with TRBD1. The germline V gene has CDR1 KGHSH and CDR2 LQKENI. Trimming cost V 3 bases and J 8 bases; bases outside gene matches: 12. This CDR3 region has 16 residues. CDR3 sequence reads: CASSPAYRQGGEKLFF. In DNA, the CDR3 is TGTGCCAGCTCACCTGCATACCGACAGGGAGGAGAAAAACTGTTTTTT.

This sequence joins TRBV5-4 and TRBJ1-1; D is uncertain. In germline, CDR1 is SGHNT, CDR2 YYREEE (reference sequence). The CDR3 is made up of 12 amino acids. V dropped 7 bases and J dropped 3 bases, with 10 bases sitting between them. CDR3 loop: CASGPGDTEAFF. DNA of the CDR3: TGTGCCAGCGGGCCCGGGGACACTGAAGCTTTCTTT.

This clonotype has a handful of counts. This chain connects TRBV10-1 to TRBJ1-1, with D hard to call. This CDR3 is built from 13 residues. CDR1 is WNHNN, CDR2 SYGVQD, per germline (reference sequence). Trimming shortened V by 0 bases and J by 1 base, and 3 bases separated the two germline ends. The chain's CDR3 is CASSESRNTEAFF. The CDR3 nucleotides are TGCGCCAGCAGTGAGTCGAGGAACACTGAAGCTTTCTTT.

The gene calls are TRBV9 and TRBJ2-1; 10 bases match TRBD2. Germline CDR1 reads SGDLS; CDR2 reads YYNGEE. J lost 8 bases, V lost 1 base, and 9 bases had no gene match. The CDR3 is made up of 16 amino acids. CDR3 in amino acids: CASSVKVGLAADEQFF. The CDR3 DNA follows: TGTGCCAGCAGCGTAAAAGTTGGACTAGCGGCAGATGAGCAGTTCTTC.

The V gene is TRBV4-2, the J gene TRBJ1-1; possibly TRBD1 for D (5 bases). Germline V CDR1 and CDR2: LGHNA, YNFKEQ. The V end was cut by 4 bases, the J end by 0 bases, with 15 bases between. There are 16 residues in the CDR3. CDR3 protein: CASSPGAARMNTEAFF. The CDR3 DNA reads TGTGCCAGCAGCCCCGGGGCGGCAAGGATGAACACTGAAGCTTTCTTT.

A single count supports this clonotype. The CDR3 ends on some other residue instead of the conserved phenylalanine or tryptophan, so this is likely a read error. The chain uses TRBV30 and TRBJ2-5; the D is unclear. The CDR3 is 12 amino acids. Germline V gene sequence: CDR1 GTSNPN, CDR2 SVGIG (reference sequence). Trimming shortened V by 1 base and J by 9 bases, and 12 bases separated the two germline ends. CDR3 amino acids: CAWSEDGVSQYL. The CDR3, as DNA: TGTGCCTGGAGTGAGGACGGAGTTTCCCAGTACTTA.

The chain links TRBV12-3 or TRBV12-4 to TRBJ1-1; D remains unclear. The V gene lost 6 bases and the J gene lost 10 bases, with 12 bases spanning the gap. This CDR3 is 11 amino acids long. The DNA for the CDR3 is TGTGCCAGCAGCCAACTAGGTGCAGCTTTCTTT. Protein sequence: CASSQLGAAFF.

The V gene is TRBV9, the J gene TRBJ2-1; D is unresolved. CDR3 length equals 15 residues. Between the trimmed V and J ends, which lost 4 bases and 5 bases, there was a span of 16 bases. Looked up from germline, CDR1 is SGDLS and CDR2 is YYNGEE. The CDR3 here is CASSPNSYSNNEQFF. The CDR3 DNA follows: TGTGCCAGCAGCCCCAACTCTTACTCAAACAATGAGCAGTTCTTC.

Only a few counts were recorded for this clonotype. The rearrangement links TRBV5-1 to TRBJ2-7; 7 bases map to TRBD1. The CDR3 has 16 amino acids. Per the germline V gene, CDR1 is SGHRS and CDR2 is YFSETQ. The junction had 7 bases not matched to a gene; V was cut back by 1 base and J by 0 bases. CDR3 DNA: TGCGCCAGCAGCTTGTTGAAGGGACAGAGCTCCTACGAGCAGTACTTC. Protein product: CASSLLKGQSSYEQYF.

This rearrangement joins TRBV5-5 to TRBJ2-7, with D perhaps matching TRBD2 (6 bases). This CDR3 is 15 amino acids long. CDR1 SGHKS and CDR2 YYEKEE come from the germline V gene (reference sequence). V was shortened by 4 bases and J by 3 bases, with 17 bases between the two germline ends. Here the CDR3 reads CASSGRSGENYEQYV. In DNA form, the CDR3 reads TGTGCCAGCAGCGGGCGATCGGGGGAAAACTACGAGCAGTACGTC.

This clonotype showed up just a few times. The CDR3 DNA reads as TGTGCCAGCAGCCCACAGGGGCCCTCTGGAAACACCATATATTTT. It is translated as CASSPQGPSGNTIYF. The chain couples TRBV7-2 to TRBJ1-3; 7 bases agree with TRBD1. Trimming cost V 5 bases and J 0 bases; bases outside gene matches: 4. The germline V gene has CDR1 SGHTA and CDR2 FQGNSA. The length of the CDR3 is 15 residues.

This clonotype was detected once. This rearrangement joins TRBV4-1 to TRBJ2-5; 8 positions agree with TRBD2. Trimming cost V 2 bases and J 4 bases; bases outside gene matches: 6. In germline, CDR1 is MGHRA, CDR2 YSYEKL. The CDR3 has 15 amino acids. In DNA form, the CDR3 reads TGCGCCAGCAGCCAACTGCGGGGGGCCGGAGAGACCCAGTACTTC. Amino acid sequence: CASSQLRGAGETQYF.

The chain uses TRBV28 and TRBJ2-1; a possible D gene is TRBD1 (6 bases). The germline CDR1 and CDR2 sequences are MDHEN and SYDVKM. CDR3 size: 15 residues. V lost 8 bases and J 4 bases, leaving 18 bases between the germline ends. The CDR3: CASRVGGAGYNEQFF. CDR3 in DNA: TGTGCCAGCCGAGTTGGGGGCGCGGGTTACAATGAGCAGTTCTTC.

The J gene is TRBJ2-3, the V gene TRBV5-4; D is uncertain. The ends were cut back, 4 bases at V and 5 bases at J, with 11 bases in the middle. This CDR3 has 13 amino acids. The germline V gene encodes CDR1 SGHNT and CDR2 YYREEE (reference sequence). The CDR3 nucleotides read TGTGCCAGCAGCAGGGATCTGATAGATACGCAGTATTTT. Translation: CASSRDLIDTQYF.

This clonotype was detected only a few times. CDR3 sequence (DNA): TGCGCCAGCAGCCAAGCCGCGAGTAGCAATCAGCCCCAGCATTTT. Translated, it gives CASSQAASSNQPQHF. The rearrangement links TRBV4-1 to TRBJ1-5; D unresolved. V lost 1 base and J lost 0, with 7 bases in between. CDR1 is MGHRA, CDR2 YSYEKL, per germline. The CDR3 has 15 amino acids.

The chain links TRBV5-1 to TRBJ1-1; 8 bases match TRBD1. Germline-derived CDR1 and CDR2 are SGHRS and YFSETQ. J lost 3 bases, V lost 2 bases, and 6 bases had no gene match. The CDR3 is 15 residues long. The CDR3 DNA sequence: TGCGCCAGCAGCTTAAGACAGGGGTGGGACACTGAAGCTTTCTTT. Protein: CASSLRQGWDTEAFF.